This TCR beta chain was sequenced in a study of blood T cell repertoires in COVID-19 (dated by TCRdb to the early 2020s). About the study as a whole: ImmuneRACE Cohort 3 recovered participants were defined by two consecutive negative NP/OP PCR tests, healthcare professional clearance, or symptom resolution. Samples covering the acute and convalescent phases of COVID-19 were provided by collaborators in the United States, Italy and Spain. The prospective study material was composed of cDNA or gDNA derived from T cells, B-cell-depleted T cells, or PBMCs. The dataset comprised deeply sampled blood TCRbeta repertoires from subjects exposed to, actively infected with, or recovered from COVID-19. A freely available public database, intended as a resource for researchers studying the immune response to SARS-CoV-2, is where the repertoires were released. The samples were drawn from the first 160 participants of the ongoing ImmuneRACE study and from 1,254 subjects provided by 6 global collaborators. Nearly every sample came with metadata listing a de-identified subject ID, COVID-19 status, age in years and sex. Where available, HLA class I and class II types were obtained from metadata supplied by the sample provider rather than from assay-based typing. Broader findings and caveats from the paper: Clinical and demographic metadata were provided uncurated, with the amount varying by source and participant.

Taken from the germline V gene, the CDR1 and CDR2 loops are MDHEN and SYDVKM. Including cysteine and phenylalanine, the CDR3 has 15 amino acids. The only DNA kept is the CDR3, 45 bases in frame from the first base. V and J are trimmed by 2 bases and 7 bases, and the gene matches miss 6 bases of the junction. Participants in the prospective study were aged roughly 18 to 100 years, lived in 20 to 30 United States geographic areas, and enrolled through a virtual design. Cohort assignment in the prospective study relied on participant-reported clinical history from a screening survey and a study questionnaire. In the prospective study, mobile phlebotomists collected whole blood, serum and a nasopharyngeal or oropharyngeal swab from each participant. Prospective study participants could optionally give additional blood draws and questionnaires over a roughly two-month period. Before DNA extraction, prospective study blood samples were shipped either frozen or at room temperature.

The immunoSEQ Assay, a bias-controlled multiplex PCR, was used to amplify TCRbeta CDR3 regions from genomic DNA. Per the original workflow: The number of nucleated cells in each sample was estimated by amplification of reference gene primers within the assay. To quantify the absolute abundance of each unique TCRbeta CDR3 rearrangement, sequence reads were collapsed and filtered. For each sample, productive Simpson clonality was calculated as the square root of Simpson's diversity index over productive rearrangements. The table comes from immuneACCESS by way of TCRdb, which keeps in-frame sequences with V and J called. Part of the clones is missing from these tables; in studies checked, under half for an unresolved V gene and the rest for unknown reasons. The V and J calls and clone size come from that table; D and trimming were worked out from the DNA. The sample records around 300,000 clones, around nine tenths of which are singletons. Around 2% of the sample belongs to the ten largest clones.

In regard to this clone: Its antigen has not been determined. No base qualities exist here, and no much larger clone lies one base off it.

Source material: PBMCs or T cells enriched from blood (not recorded which). This clonotype originated in a woman in her fifties or sixties in a cohort exposed to, infected with or recovered from COVID-19 (not recorded which). The rearrangement combines TRBV28 with TRBJ2-4; 9 bases in between match TRBD1. The CDR3 region: CASSLPGTGSNIQYF. The DNA reads TGTGCCAGCAGTTTACCGGGGACAGGGAGCAACATTCAGTACTTC.